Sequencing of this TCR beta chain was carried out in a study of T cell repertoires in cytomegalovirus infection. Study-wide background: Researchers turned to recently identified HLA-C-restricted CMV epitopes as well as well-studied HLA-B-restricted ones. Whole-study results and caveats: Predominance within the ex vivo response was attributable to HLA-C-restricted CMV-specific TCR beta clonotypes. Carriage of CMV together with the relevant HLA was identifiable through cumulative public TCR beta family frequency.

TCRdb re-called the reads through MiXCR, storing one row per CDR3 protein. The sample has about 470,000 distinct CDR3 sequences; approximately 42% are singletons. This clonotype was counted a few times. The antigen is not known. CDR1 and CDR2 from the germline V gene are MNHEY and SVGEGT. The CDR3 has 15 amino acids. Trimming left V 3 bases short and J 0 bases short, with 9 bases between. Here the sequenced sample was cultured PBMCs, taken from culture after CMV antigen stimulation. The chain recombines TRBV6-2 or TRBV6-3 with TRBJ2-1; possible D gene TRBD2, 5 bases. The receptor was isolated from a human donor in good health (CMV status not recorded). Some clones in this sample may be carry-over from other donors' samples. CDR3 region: CASSYSESSYNEQFF. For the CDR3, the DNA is TGTGCCAGCAGTTATAGCGAGAGCTCCTACAATGAGCAGTTCTTC.